This TCR beta chain is drawn from a study of cytomegalovirus exposure and HLA in healthy donors. Study in general: The 95 to 150 validation repertoires, a later analysis reported, used the same platform as the 550 to 800 first-cohort repertoires. Findings and limits, study-wide: It was reported that the classifier diagnosed cytomegalovirus status with high specificity and sensitivity in both the original and validation cohorts.

Concerning this clone: Its antigen is currently unknown.

Some clones are missing from TCRdb's copy, which holds only in-frame ones; the method was immunoSEQ multiplex PCR. The sample lists over 150,000 clones; more than 70% were seen once. Germline V gene sequence: CDR1 SGDLS, CDR2 YYNGEE. The CDR3 extends over 15 amino acids. J gave up 3 bases and V 0 bases, and 3 bases lay outside the gene matches. The donors were members of the validation cohort, which comprised 120 subjects and was separate from the first cohort of roughly 700 subjects. The sample was PBMCs. The rearrangement links TRBV9 to TRBJ1-5; 7 bases align to TRBD1. This TCR came from a human donor in good health. CDR3 nucleotide sequence: TGTGCCAGCAGCGTAGACGGGACAGCCAATCAGCCCCAGCATTTT. Translation: CASSVDGTANQPQHF.